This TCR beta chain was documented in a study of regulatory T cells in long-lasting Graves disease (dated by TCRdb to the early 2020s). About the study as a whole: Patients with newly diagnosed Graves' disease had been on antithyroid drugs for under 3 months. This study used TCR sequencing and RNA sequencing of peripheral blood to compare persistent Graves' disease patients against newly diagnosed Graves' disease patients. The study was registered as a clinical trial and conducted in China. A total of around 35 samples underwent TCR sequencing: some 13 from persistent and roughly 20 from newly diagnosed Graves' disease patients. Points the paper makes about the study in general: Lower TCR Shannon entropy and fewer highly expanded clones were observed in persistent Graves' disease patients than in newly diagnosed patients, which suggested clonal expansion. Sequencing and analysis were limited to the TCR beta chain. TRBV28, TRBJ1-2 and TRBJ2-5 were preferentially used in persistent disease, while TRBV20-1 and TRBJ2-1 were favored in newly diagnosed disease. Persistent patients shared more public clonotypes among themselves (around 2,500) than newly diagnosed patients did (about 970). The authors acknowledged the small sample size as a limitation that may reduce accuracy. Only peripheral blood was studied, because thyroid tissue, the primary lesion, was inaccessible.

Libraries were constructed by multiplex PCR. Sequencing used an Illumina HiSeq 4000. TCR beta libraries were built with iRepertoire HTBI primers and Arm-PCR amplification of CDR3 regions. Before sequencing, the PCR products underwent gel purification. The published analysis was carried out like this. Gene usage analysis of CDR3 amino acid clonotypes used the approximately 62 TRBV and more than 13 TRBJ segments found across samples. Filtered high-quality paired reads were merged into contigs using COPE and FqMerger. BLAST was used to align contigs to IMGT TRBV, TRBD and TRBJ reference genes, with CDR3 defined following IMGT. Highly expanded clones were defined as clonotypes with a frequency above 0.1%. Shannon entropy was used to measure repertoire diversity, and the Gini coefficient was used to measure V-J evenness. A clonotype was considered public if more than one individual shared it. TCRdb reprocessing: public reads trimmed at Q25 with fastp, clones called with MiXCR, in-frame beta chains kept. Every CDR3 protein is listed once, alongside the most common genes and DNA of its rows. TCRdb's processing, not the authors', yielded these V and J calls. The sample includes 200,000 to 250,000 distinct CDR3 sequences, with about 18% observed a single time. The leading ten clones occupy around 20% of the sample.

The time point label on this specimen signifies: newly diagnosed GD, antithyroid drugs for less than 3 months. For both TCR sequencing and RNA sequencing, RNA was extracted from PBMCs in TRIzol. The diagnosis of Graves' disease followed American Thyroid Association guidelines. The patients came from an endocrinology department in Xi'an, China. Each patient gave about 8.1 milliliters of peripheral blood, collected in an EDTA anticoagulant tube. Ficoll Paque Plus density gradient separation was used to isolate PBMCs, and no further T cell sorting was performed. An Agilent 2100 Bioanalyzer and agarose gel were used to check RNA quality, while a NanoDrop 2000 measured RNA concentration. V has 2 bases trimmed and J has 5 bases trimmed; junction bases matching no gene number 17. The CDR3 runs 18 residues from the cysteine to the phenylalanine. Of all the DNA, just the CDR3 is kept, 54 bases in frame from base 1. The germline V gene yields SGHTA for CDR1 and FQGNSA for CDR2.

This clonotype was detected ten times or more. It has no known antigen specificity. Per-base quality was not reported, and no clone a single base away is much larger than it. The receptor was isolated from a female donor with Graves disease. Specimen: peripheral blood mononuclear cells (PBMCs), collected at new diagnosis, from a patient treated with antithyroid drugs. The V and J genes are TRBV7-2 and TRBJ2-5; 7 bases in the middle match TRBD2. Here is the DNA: TGTGCCAGCAGCTTATGGCGTAGTGCGGGGGAAGAAGGGGAGACCCAGTACTTC. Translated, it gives CASSLWRSAGEEGETQYF.